The clone carrying this T cell receptor beta chain came up once. The sample originates from a study of response to subunit inactivated influenza vaccine. TCRdb analysed the RT-PCR reads with MiXCR anew, one entry per CDR3 protein. The table has 500,000 or so distinct CDR3 sequences, about 15% seen once; the top ten hold less than 4%. V shed 4 bases, J shed 4 bases, and the junction held 4 bases outside the gene matches. Germline V gene sequence: CDR1 ENHRY, CDR2 SYGVKD. This CDR3 contains 15 residues. The chain joins TRBV10-3 to TRBJ2-2; 9 bases are a match to TRBD1. The sample here was CD4+ T cells sorted from PBMCs, taken roughly 24 months after vaccination. The TCR sequence derives from a man between 45 and 75 years old who received an inactivated influenza vaccine. The DNA for the CDR3 is TGTGCCATCAGTGCTGGGACAGGGTCCACCGGGGAGCTGTTTTTT. This sequence encodes CAISAGTGSTGELFF.